One and the same sample provided the 3 T cell receptor beta chains below, sequenced in a study of spatial heterogeneity in lung cancer. Each CDR3 protein is one row after TCRdb ran MiXCR on the 5' RACE reads. This sample yields tens of thousands of distinct CDR3 sequences, of which more than 15% are seen a single time; 5% to 7.5% belongs to the top ten. The time point was: sample taken at primary tumor resection. Tumor, nontumor lung or frozen PBMC supplied whole RNA, sequenced without sorting. The source material was PBMCs, sampled at surgery. These receptor sequences come from a male donor with early-stage non-small cell lung cancer.

This clonotype was detected ten times or more. This chain connects TRBV11-3 to TRBJ2-3; a weak D match, TRBD1 (5 bases). The CDR3 is made up of 13 amino acids. Between the trimmed V and J ends, which lost 6 bases and 3 bases, there was a span of 10 bases. In germline, CDR1 is SGHNT, CDR2 YENEEA. CDR3: CASRPRATDTQYF. The CDR3 coding sequence is TGTGCCAGCAGACCCAGGGCGACAGATACGCAGTATTTT.

This clonotype was seen more than once but under ten times. CDR3 DNA: TGTGCCAGCAGTTACGGGCCGGGTGAGCAGTTCTTC. It translates to CASSYGPGEQFF. The genes are TRBV6-2 or TRBV6-3 and TRBJ2-1; D not certain. Looked up from germline, CDR1 is MNHEY and CDR2 is SVGEGT. The V gene lost 2 bases and the J gene lost 9 bases, with 8 bases spanning the gap. The CDR3 runs 12 residues.

The chain carries TRBV6-5 and TRBJ2-1; 9 nucleotides align to TRBD1. This CDR3 region has 15 residues. Germline loops: CDR1 MNHEY, CDR2 SVGAGI. Losses at the gene ends were 8 bases for V and 1 base for J; bases not matched to a gene: 6. DNA for the CDR3: TGTGCCAGCGGGCCCGGACAGGGGTCCTACAATGAGCAGTTCTTC. Translating gives CASGPGQGSYNEQFF.